The rows below give T cell receptor beta chains drawn from one sample of a study of blood T cell repertoires in COVID-19. The protocol was immunoSEQ multiplex PCR, while the TCRdb copy is restricted to in-frame clones and leaves out a portion. The sample yields 45,000 or so clones, about nine tenths seen once. Sequenced material: peripheral blood. The receptors stem from a man between 65 and 85 years old with active COVID-19. Each CDR3 is given with its conserved first and last residue. D genes are given only for firm matches. Size is omitted from some rows. Given values are once, few, many or a class for expanded clones.

CDR3 DNA: TGTGCCAGCAGAAAAGCTCAGGGGGCGTTTAATGAAAAACTGTTTTTT
CDR3 protein: CASRKAQGAFNEKLFF
V gene: TRBV7-9
clone size: once
J gene: TRBJ1-4
D gene: TRBD1

CDR3 DNA: TGTGCCAGCAGTTTAGCGCGAGGTGAGCAGTACTTC
CDR3 protein: CASSLARGEQYF
V gene: TRBV12-3/TRBV12-4
clone size: .
J gene: TRBJ2-7
D gene: .

CDR3 DNA: TGCGCCAGCAGTGAAGGGGCAGGGGGAACCGGGGAGCTGTTTTTT
CDR3 protein: CASSEGAGGTGELFF
V gene: TRBV10-1
clone size: few
J gene: TRBJ2-2
D gene: TRBD1

CDR3 DNA: TGCGCCAGCAGCCGTAGTGCGGCATATTTACCCTACGAGCAGTACTTC
CDR3 protein: CASSRSAAYLPYEQYF
V gene: TRBV5-1
clone size: .
J gene: TRBJ2-7
D gene: .

CDR3 DNA: TGTGCCAGCAGCTTAATCGACAGGGGAATCATCGGGGAGCTGTTTTTT
CDR3 protein: CASSLIDRGIIGELFF
V gene: TRBV5-6
clone size: .
J gene: TRBJ2-2
D gene: TRBD1

CDR3 DNA: TGTGCCAGCAGTTTGCCAGGCCAAGAGACCCAGTACTTC
CDR3 protein: CASSLPGQETQYF
V gene: TRBV28
clone size: .
J gene: TRBJ2-5
D gene: .

CDR3 DNA: TGTGCCAGCAGTCGAGGGGGACTAGCGGGTGGGGCCAACGTCCTGACTTTC
CDR3 protein: CASSRGGLAGGANVLTF
V gene: TRBV6-6
clone size: .
J gene: TRBJ2-6
D gene: TRBD2

CDR3 DNA: TGTGCCAGCAGTGACGGACAGGGGGGTGAAAAACTGTTTTTT
CDR3 protein: CASSDGQGGEKLFF
V gene: TRBV6-6
clone size: .
J gene: TRBJ1-4
D gene: TRBD1

CDR3 DNA: TGTGCCAGCAGTTCCCTACCCGCGTCGGGTAGACTGAACACTGAAGCTTTCTTT
CDR3 protein: CASSSLPASGRLNTEAFF
V gene: TRBV6-2/TRBV6-3
clone size: .
J gene: TRBJ1-1
D gene: .

CDR3 DNA: TGTGCCAGCAGCGTAGCTCTCCAAGCGGGGGTCACCGGGGAGCTGTTTTTT
CDR3 protein: CASSVALQAGVTGELFF
V gene: TRBV9
clone size: .
J gene: TRBJ2-2
D gene: TRBD2

CDR3 DNA: TGCAGCGGGTACGGAGCTAACTATGGCTACACCTTC
CDR3 protein: CSGYGANYGYTF
V gene: TRBV29-1
clone size: .
J gene: TRBJ1-2
D gene: .

CDR3 DNA: TGTGCCAGTAGTATCGTGGGGGGTGGCAATCAGCCCCAGCATTTT
CDR3 protein: CASSIVGGGNQPQHF
V gene: TRBV19
clone size: .
J gene: TRBJ1-5
D gene: .

CDR3 DNA: TGTGCCAGCTCCCAGACGGCGGAGTTAAGGACTGAAGCTTTCTTT
CDR3 protein: CASSQTAELRTEAFF
V gene: TRBV7-2
clone size: .
J gene: TRBJ1-1
D gene: .

CDR3 DNA: TGTGCCAGTAGTACCCTCAATAGCGGGGGGGCTAGGAATGAGCAGTTCTTC
CDR3 protein: CASSTLNSGGARNEQFF
V gene: TRBV19
clone size: .
J gene: TRBJ2-1
D gene: TRBD2

CDR3 DNA: TGTGCCAGCAGCCAAGATTTAGCGGCGAGCTCCTACGAGCAGTACTTC
CDR3 protein: CASSQDLAASSYEQYF
V gene: TRBV3-1/TRBV3-2
clone size: .
J gene: TRBJ2-7
D gene: .

CDR3 DNA: TGCGCCAGCAGCAGGGCAGGGGCTGAGGACACTGAAGCTTTCTTT
CDR3 protein: CASSRAGAEDTEAFF
V gene: TRBV5-1
clone size: .
J gene: TRBJ1-1
D gene: .

CDR3 DNA: TGCGCCAGCAGCCCGGGGGACAGCCAGGGGACTGAAGCTTTCTTT
CDR3 protein: CASSPGDSQGTEAFF
V gene: TRBV5-1
clone size: .
J gene: TRBJ1-1
D gene: TRBD1

CDR3 DNA: TGCGCCAGCAGCCAAGAGCCTAGCGGGGGGGCTTCGTACAATGAGCAGTTCTTC
CDR3 protein: CASSQEPSGGASYNEQFF
V gene: TRBV4-3
clone size: .
J gene: TRBJ2-1
D gene: TRBD2

CDR3 DNA: TGTGCCAGCAGCTTGGAGAGGGGGCTCGTCTCAGAGCAGTTCTTC
CDR3 protein: CASSLERGLVSEQFF
V gene: TRBV5-4
clone size: .
J gene: TRBJ2-1
D gene: TRBD1

CDR3 DNA: TGTGCCAGCATCCGTGGTGCAGGGGGTATCGGGGAGCTGTTTTTT
CDR3 protein: CASIRGAGGIGELFF
V gene: TRBV2
clone size: .
J gene: TRBJ2-2
D gene: TRBD1

CDR3 DNA: TGCGCCAGCAGCCAACCCAGCTGGGACACAAATCAGCCCCAGCATTTT
CDR3 protein: CASSQPSWDTNQPQHF
V gene: TRBV4-1
clone size: .
J gene: TRBJ1-5
D gene: .

CDR3 DNA: TGTGCCAGCAACCGACGGGACAGGGCTCTTGACGAGCAGTACTTC
CDR3 protein: CASNRRDRALDEQYF
V gene: TRBV6-5
clone size: .
J gene: TRBJ2-7
D gene: TRBD1

CDR3 DNA: TGTGCCAGCAGCCCCCCTGGTTCCGGTAATTCACCCCTCCACTTT
CDR3 protein: CASSPPGSGNSPLHF
V gene: TRBV3-1/TRBV3-2
clone size: .
J gene: TRBJ1-6
D gene: .

CDR3 DNA: TGTGCCAGCACCCCCGAAGCCGGGAGGTACACCGGGGAGCTGTTTTTT
CDR3 protein: CASTPEAGRYTGELFF
V gene: TRBV9
clone size: .
J gene: TRBJ2-2
D gene: TRBD2

CDR3 DNA: TGTGCCAGCAGCTTAAGTAGAGCTAATGAAAAACTGTTTTTT
CDR3 protein: CASSLSRANEKLFF
V gene: TRBV7-2
clone size: .
J gene: TRBJ1-4
D gene: .

CDR3 DNA: TGTGCCAGCTCCAGTGGGACATTGAACACCGGGGAGCTGTTTTTT
CDR3 protein: CASSSGTLNTGELFF
V gene: TRBV7-8
clone size: .
J gene: TRBJ2-2
D gene: .

CDR3 DNA: TGTGCCAGCAGTCTGTCTAGCACAGATACGCAGTATTTT
CDR3 protein: CASSLSSTDTQYF
V gene: TRBV6-5
clone size: .
J gene: TRBJ2-3
D gene: .

CDR3 DNA: TGTGCCAGCAGTGAAGAGGAGGTGAATGAGCAGTTCTTC
CDR3 protein: CASSEEEVNEQFF
V gene: TRBV6-1
clone size: few
J gene: TRBJ2-1
D gene: .

CDR3 DNA: TGTGCCAGCAGCTCTAGCGCCGAAGAGACCCAGTACTTC
CDR3 protein: CASSSSAEETQYF
V gene: TRBV7-8
clone size: .
J gene: TRBJ2-5
D gene: .

CDR3 DNA: TGTGCCAGCAGTTACAAGGAGCGGGGGGCAAAGAATGAGCAGTTCTTC
CDR3 protein: CASSYKERGAKNEQFF
V gene: TRBV6-6
clone size: .
J gene: TRBJ2-1
D gene: TRBD2

CDR3 DNA: TGTGCCAGCTCACCAGCCGACAGGGGAAAGACCCAGTACTTC
CDR3 protein: CASSPADRGKTQYF
V gene: TRBV18
clone size: .
J gene: TRBJ2-5
D gene: TRBD1

CDR3 DNA: TGTGCCAGCAGCTTTGGACAGGGGGCGAATAAGTACAATGAGCAGTTCTTC
CDR3 protein: CASSFGQGANKYNEQFF
V gene: TRBV7-6
clone size: .
J gene: TRBJ2-1
D gene: TRBD1

CDR3 DNA: TGTGCCAGCAGTTACAGGGAGACGGCTGAAGCTTTCTTT
CDR3 protein: CASSYRETAEAFF
V gene: TRBV6-5
clone size: .
J gene: TRBJ1-1
D gene: .

CDR3 DNA: TGTGCCAGCAGTTACGCGGGACAGTCGAACACCGGGGAGCTGTTTTTT
CDR3 protein: CASSYAGQSNTGELFF
V gene: TRBV6-2/TRBV6-3
clone size: .
J gene: TRBJ2-2
D gene: .

CDR3 DNA: TGTGCCAGTAGTATATCCAGAAGCTCCTATAATTCACCCCTCCACTTT
CDR3 protein: CASSISRSSYNSPLHF
V gene: TRBV19
clone size: .
J gene: TRBJ1-6
D gene: .

CDR3 DNA: TGTGCCAGCAGCGAAGTAGGAGCGGTGGGAAACACCGGGGAGCTGTTTTTT
CDR3 protein: CASSEVGAVGNTGELFF
V gene: TRBV11-2
clone size: .
J gene: TRBJ2-2
D gene: .

CDR3 DNA: TGTGCCAGCAGTTTCGTGGGACAGGGGGCGGGCGACACCATATATTTT
CDR3 protein: CASSFVGQGAGDTIYF
V gene: TRBV6-5
clone size: .
J gene: TRBJ1-3
D gene: TRBD1

CDR3 DNA: TGCAGTGCAAGTCGTAGGGGGGGCCGGTATAGCAATCAGCCCCAGCATTTT
CDR3 protein: CSASRRGGRYSNQPQHF
V gene: TRBV20-1
clone size: .
J gene: TRBJ1-5
D gene: .

CDR3 DNA: TGCAGTGCTAGACAGGATTGGGGCTACACCTTC
CDR3 protein: CSARQDWGYTF
V gene: TRBV20-1
clone size: .
J gene: TRBJ1-2
D gene: .

CDR3 DNA: TGTGCCAGCAGCTTAACCTTAAGGGGGACAGACGACTATGGCTACACCTTC
CDR3 protein: CASSLTLRGTDDYGYTF
V gene: TRBV7-2
clone size: .
J gene: TRBJ1-2
D gene: TRBD1

CDR3 DNA: TGTGCCAGCAGCCAAGATTTCGGTCTACTCCAAGAGACCCAGTACTTC
CDR3 protein: CASSQDFGLLQETQYF
V gene: TRBV3-1/TRBV3-2
clone size: .
J gene: TRBJ2-5
D gene: .

CDR3 DNA: TGTGCCAGCAGCCCCAGGACAGACGCAACTAATGAAAAACTGTTTTTT
CDR3 protein: CASSPRTDATNEKLFF
V gene: TRBV7-6
clone size: .
J gene: TRBJ1-4
D gene: .

CDR3 DNA: TGTGCCAGCCACGGGACAGGGGGCTACACCTTC
CDR3 protein: CASHGTGGYTF
V gene: TRBV21-1
clone size: .
J gene: TRBJ1-2
D gene: .

CDR3 DNA: TGTGCCAGCAGCCCTGTGGGACAGATAATTAACTATGGCTACACCTTC
CDR3 protein: CASSPVGQIINYGYTF
V gene: TRBV7-9
clone size: .
J gene: TRBJ1-2
D gene: TRBD1

CDR3 DNA: TGTGCCAGCAGCCCCGGGACTCAAGAGACCCAGTACTTC
CDR3 protein: CASSPGTQETQYF
V gene: TRBV7-2
clone size: .
J gene: TRBJ2-5
D gene: .

CDR3 DNA: TGTGCCAGCAGCTTAGGAGCGGGGGGGCCTGGGGCCAACGTCCTGACTTTC
CDR3 protein: CASSLGAGGPGANVLTF
V gene: TRBV7-9
clone size: .
J gene: TRBJ2-6
D gene: TRBD2